The present T cell receptor (beta chain) was sequenced within a study of vaccination and CD4 T cells after COVID-19. Turning to the study itself: Diagnosis preceded the drawing of post-COVID samples by a median about 100 days (range 35 to 161). For three convalescent patients, sampling occurred both at day 14 and at days 161 to 241 after vaccination.

Trimming cost V 8 bases and J 0 bases, with 10 bases left between them. CDR1 and CDR2 from the germline V gene are MDHEN and SYDVKM. This CDR3 has 13 amino acids. The Oncomine TCR Beta short-read assay was what sequenced the DNA obtained from cultured CD4+ T cells. One entry per CDR3 protein results from TCRdb running MiXCR on the PCR reads. In the table there are about 21,000 distinct CDR3 sequences, roughly 40% of which are singletons. To note about this clonotype: Its antigen remains unknown.

The study's findings and limits: For convalescent patients, a median 86.3% of reactive clones surfaced exclusively after vaccination. Vaccine-specific clones in convalescent patients were spike mono-reactive in 304 of 307 cases.

Stated time point: late sampling 161 to 241 days after vaccination in a few convalescent patients. Treatment here: approximately 11-day PBMC culture with coronavirus spike peptide pools or control peptides (ViraFEST assay). The receptor was derived from a human donor who had recovered from COVID-19. The chain joins TRBV28 to TRBJ1-2; D gene ambiguous. Here the sequenced sample was CD4+ T cells from blood, cultured in vitro, taken about 7 months after SARS-CoV-2 vaccination. CDR3 DNA sequence: TGTGCCAGCCATCCCGGGGCTAACTATGGCTACACCTTC. Amino acids: CASHPGANYGYTF.